This T cell receptor beta chain was identified in a study of blood T cell repertoires in COVID-19. The CDR3 runs to 15 residues. CDR1 is KGHSH and CDR2 is LQKENI in the germline V gene. V lost 6 bases and J lost 4; bases outside the gene matches: 7. This table comes from immunoSEQ multiplex PCR, and its TCRdb copy is limited to in-frame clones, with some not included. The repertoire includes about 240,000 clones, approximately 85% of them detected once, and about 4.8% sits in the top ten. Sequencing was done on a sample of peripheral blood. The TCR comes from a woman in her 70s with acute or convalescent COVID-19. This chain joins TRBV18 and TRBJ1-5; 9 positions match TRBD1. The CDR3 DNA follows: TGTGCCAGCTCCCCTGGACAGGGGATGAATCAGCCCCAGCATTTT. Protein product: CASSPGQGMNQPQHF.